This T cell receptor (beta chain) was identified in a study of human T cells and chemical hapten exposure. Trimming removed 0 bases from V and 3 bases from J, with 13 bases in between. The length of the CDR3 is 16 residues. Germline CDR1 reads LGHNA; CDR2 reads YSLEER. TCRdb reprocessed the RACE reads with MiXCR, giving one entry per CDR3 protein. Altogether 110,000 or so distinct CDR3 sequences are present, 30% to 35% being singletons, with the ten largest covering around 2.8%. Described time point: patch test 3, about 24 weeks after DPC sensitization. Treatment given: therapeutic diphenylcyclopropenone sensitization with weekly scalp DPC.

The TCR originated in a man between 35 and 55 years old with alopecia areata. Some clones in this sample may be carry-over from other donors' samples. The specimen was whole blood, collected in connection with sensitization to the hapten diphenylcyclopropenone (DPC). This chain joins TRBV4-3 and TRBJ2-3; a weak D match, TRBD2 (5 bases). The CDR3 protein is CASSQDWERPTDTQYF. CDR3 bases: TGCGCCAGCAGCCAAGACTGGGAGAGGCCGACAGATACGCAGTATTTT.